Listed here are 30 T cell receptor beta chains from one sample, sequenced in a study of blood T cell repertoires in COVID-19. The data were produced by immunoSEQ multiplex PCR, yet TCRdb's version contains in-frame clones alone and is incomplete. The repertoire holds about 120,000 clones, with 79% as singletons. What was sequenced was peripheral blood. These receptors came from a man aged 40-49 years with active or convalescent COVID-19.

This clone was observed a handful of times. The chain couples TRBV7-2 to TRBJ1-1, with TRBD1 matching over 7 bases. V dropped 5 bases and J dropped 7; count of bases not matched to a gene: 7. The germline V gene encodes CDR1 SGHTA and CDR2 FQGNSA. This CDR3 region has 13 residues. The DNA for the CDR3 is TGTGCCAGCAGCGCCGGACAGGTTCGTGAAGCTTTCTTT. It yields the protein CASSAGQVREAFF.

This chain joins TRBV7-9 and TRBJ2-5; D is perhaps TRBD1 (6 bases). This CDR3 is 17 amino acids long. Germline-derived CDR1 and CDR2 are SEHNR and FQNEAQ (reference sequence). V lost 5 bases and J lost 0, with 19 bases in between. The CDR3, as DNA: TGTGCCAGCAGCCTAGACTCTCTCAGGACAGACCAAGAGACCCAGTACTTC. This translates into CASSLDSLRTDQETQYF.

Many counts were recorded for this clone. The V gene is TRBV10-3, the J gene TRBJ2-7, with TRBD1 matching over 7 bases. With V trimmed by 5 bases and J by 5 bases, 6 bases remained unmatched. This CDR3 comprises 13 residues. Germline CDR1 reads ENHRY; CDR2 reads SYGVKD. The CDR3 region has the DNA TGTGCCATCAGTCCGACAGGGTCCGACGAGCAGTACTTC. This sequence encodes CAISPTGSDEQYF.

The rearrangement uses TRBV9 and TRBJ1-2; the match to TRBD1 covers 8 bases. This CDR3 spans 14 amino acids. Per germline, CDR1 SGDLS and CDR2 YYNGEE. The V and J ends lost 4 bases and 3 bases, in that order; junction bases with no gene match: 5. CDR3 residues: CASSPQTGDYGYTF. CDR3 sequence (DNA): TGTGCCAGCAGCCCTCAGACAGGGGACTATGGCTACACCTTC. Complete variable domain (other parts from reference TRBV9 and TRBJ1-2): DSGVTQTPKHLITATGQRVTLRCSPRSGDLSVYWYQQSLDQGLQFLIQYYNGEERAKGNILERFSAQQFPDLHSELNLSSLELGDSALYFCASSPQTGDYGYTFGSGTRLTVV.

The J gene is TRBJ1-2, the V gene TRBV7-9, with 9 nucleotides matching TRBD1. CDR1 and CDR2 from the germline V gene are SEHNR and FQNEAQ (reference sequence). This CDR3 is built from 14 residues. Trimming took 5 bases from V and 7 from J; bases not matched to a gene: 8. The CDR3 region is CASSPTGGKGGYTF. For the CDR3, the DNA is TGTGCCAGCAGCCCGACAGGGGGAAAAGGTGGCTACACCTTC.

This chain links TRBV7-3 with TRBJ2-3; 15 nucleotides align to TRBD2. V shed 5 bases, J shed 0 bases, and the junction held 6 bases outside the gene matches. In germline, CDR1 is SGHTA, CDR2 FQGTGA. The CDR3 extends over 18 amino acids. CDR3 nucleotide sequence: TGTGCCAGCAGCCTGGGACTAGCGGGGGGATTTAGCACAGATACGCAGTATTTT. It codes for CASSLGLAGGFSTDTQYF.

V gene TRBV29-1 combines with J gene TRBJ1-2; D remains ambiguous. The CDR3 is 12 amino acids. V was pared by 7 bases and J by 2 bases, with 11 bases between. Germline lookup yields CDR1 SQVTM and CDR2 ANQGSEA. Written as DNA, the CDR3 is TGCAGCGACCACCTGGAGAACTATGGCTACACCTTC. The encoded protein is CSDHLENYGYTF.

This chain links TRBV5-1 with TRBJ1-2; 10 bases are a match to TRBD1. From germline, CDR1 is SGHRS and CDR2 YFSETQ. The junction had 5 bases not matched to a gene; V was cut back by 4 bases and J by 5 bases. CDR3 length: 14 residues. CDR3 DNA sequence: TGCGCCAGCAGCCGACCGGGACAGGGGTATGGCTACACCTTC. Amino acids: CASSRPGQGYGYTF.

The count of this clone is one. One junction end does not reproduce the germline sequence, and a read error may be involved. V gene TRBV7-7 combines with J gene TRBJ2-5; 11 bases agree with TRBD2. CDR1 and CDR2 (germline): SSHAT, FNYEAQ (reference sequence). The CDR3 runs 16 residues. This CDR3 is CASSPGLAGGQETQYF. In nucleotides, the CDR3 is TGTGCTAGCAGCCCCGGTTTAGCGGGGGGGCAGGAGACCCAGTACTTC.

The chain recombines TRBV7-3 with TRBJ1-2, with D perhaps matching TRBD1 (5 bases). Trimming pared 2 bases from V and 8 bases from J, leaving 12 bases between. CDR1 SGHTA and CDR2 FQGTGA come from the germline V gene. There are 13 residues in the CDR3. CDR3 coding DNA: TGTGCCAGCAGCTTAGGGCCGGCAGGGGGCTACACCTTC. Translated, it gives CASSLGPAGGYTF.

This chain joins TRBV6-5 and TRBJ2-2, with D possibly matching TRBD1 (5 bases). V lost 8 bases and J lost 1, with 11 bases in between. The CDR3 covers 14 residues. Germline CDR1 is MNHEY and CDR2 is SVGAGI. The CDR3 is CASLRQMNTGELFF. CDR3 DNA: TGTGCCAGCCTCAGACAGATGAACACCGGGGAGCTGTTTTTT.

The V call is TRBV18, the J call TRBJ2-1; 12 nucleotides align to TRBD2. Germline CDR1 and CDR2: KGHSH and LQKENI. The J segment lost 5 bases and the V segment lost 6 bases, leaving 2 bases of the junction unmatched. This CDR3 region has 14 residues. This CDR3 reads CASSGLAGNNEQFF. The CDR3 DNA reads TGTGCCAGCTCCGGACTAGCGGGGAACAATGAGCAGTTCTTC.

The V and J genes are TRBV5-1 and TRBJ2-3; the match to TRBD2 covers 10 bases. Germline V gene lookup returns CDR1 SGHRS and CDR2 YFSETQ. Trimming removed 3 bases from V and 1 base from J; junction bases left unmatched: 5. This CDR3 comprises 16 residues. Here the CDR3 DNA reads TGCGCCAGCAGCTGGATAGCGGGAGGCCGCACAGATACGCAGTATTTT. This translates into CASSWIAGGRTDTQYF.

The table lists this clone with a count of one. This chain links TRBV9 with TRBJ2-7; TRBD2 matches at 8 bases. V shed 4 bases and J 3 bases; nucleotides not matched to a gene: 9. Germline V CDR1 and CDR2: SGDLS, YYNGEE. This CDR3 has 15 residues. In nucleotides, the CDR3 is TGTGCCAGCAGCCCCATCCCGGGGGGGTTCTACGAGCAGTACTTC. Protein product: CASSPIPGGFYEQYF.

The chain carries TRBV27 and TRBJ1-5; D perhaps matches TRBD1 (5 bases). CDR1 is MNHEY, CDR2 SMNVEV, per germline (reference sequence). The CDR3 is 16 residues long. Trimming stripped 2 bases from V and 4 bases from J, with 15 bases between. This CDR3 reads CASSLRKQGGNQPQHF. The CDR3 DNA follows: TGTGCCAGCAGTTTAAGAAAGCAGGGTGGGAATCAGCCCCAGCATTTT.

V is TRBV18 and J is TRBJ1-1; unclear D gene. CDR1 and CDR2 from the germline V gene are KGHSH and LQKENI. Deletions cut 3 bases from V and 5 bases from J, with 10 bases between. The CDR3 is 13 residues long. Here the CDR3 DNA reads TGTGCCAGCTCACCCCTGTCTTATACTGAAGCTTTCTTT. Encoded protein: CASSPLSYTEAFF.

The chain combines TRBV5-5 with TRBJ1-5; TRBD1 agrees at 8 bases. Trimming took 1 base from V and 3 from J; bases not matched to a gene: 3. The CDR3 has 15 residues. The germline V gene has CDR1 SGHKS and CDR2 YYEKEE (reference sequence). Written as DNA, the CDR3 is TGTGCCAGCAGCTTGTTGACAGGGGCCAATCAGCCCCAGCATTTT. This encodes CASSLLTGANQPQHF.

The rearrangement uses TRBV7-2 and TRBJ2-2; possibly TRBD2 for D (5 bases). Deletions cut 2 bases from V and 4 bases from J, with 8 bases between. Germline lookup yields CDR1 SGHTA and CDR2 FQGNSA. The CDR3 extends over 14 amino acids. CDR3 in amino acids: CASSLYLATGELFF. In nucleotides, the CDR3 is TGTGCCAGCAGCTTATATCTAGCCACCGGGGAGCTGTTTTTT.

The J gene is TRBJ1-4, the V gene TRBV19; 7 bases fit TRBD1. The V segment lost 5 bases and the J segment 7 bases; nucleotides outside the gene matches: 7. CDR3 size: 14 residues. Germline V gives CDR1 LNHDA, CDR2 SQIVND (reference sequence). The CDR3 DNA follows: TGTGCCAGTAGTCCCCAGGGGGGAGGTGAAAAACTGTTTTTT. Translating gives CASSPQGGGEKLFF.

V gene TRBV2 combines with J gene TRBJ2-5; 8 nucleotides agree with TRBD2. V lost 7 bases and J lost 5; bases outside the gene matches: 6. The CDR3 runs 13 residues. The V gene's germline CDR1 is SNHLY and CDR2 FYNNEI. CDR3 sequence (DNA): TGTGCCAGCACCGAAGGACTAGCCGAGACCCAGTACTTC. Protein product: CASTEGLAETQYF.

This clone was seen once. J is TRBJ2-1 and V is TRBV9, with 7 bases matching TRBD2. Germline-derived CDR1 and CDR2 are SGDLS and YYNGEE. V trimming: 0 bases; J trimming: 7 bases; junction bases outside the gene matches: 1. This CDR3 has 13 residues. The CDR3 nucleotides are TGTGCCAGCAGCGTAGCGGGAGGTAATGAGCAGTTCTTC. Translating it yields CASSVAGGNEQFF.

This clone was counted a single time. The genes are TRBV6-5 and TRBJ1-1; 8 bases match TRBD1. Germline CDR1 reads MNHEY; CDR2 reads SVGAGI. This CDR3 comprises 14 residues. V dropped 5 bases and J dropped 4; count of bases not matched to a gene: 6. CDR3: CASSRTGGTTEAFF. CDR3 nucleotides: TGTGCCAGCAGTAGAACAGGGGGTACCACTGAAGCTTTCTTT.

This chain connects TRBV24-1 to TRBJ1-4; tentatively, D is TRBD1 (5 bases). The CDR3 runs 14 residues. The germline gives CDR1 KGHDR, CDR2 SFDVKD. V lost 5 bases to trimming and J lost 2 bases, with 8 bases between them. The CDR3 nucleotides read TGTGCCACCAGTGCCGGGGGGACTAATGAAAAACTGTTTTTT. It encodes CATSAGGTNEKLFF.

This chain links TRBV15 with TRBJ1-6; tentatively, D is TRBD1 (6 bases). This CDR3 has 15 amino acids. Germline CDR1 reads LNHNV; CDR2 reads YYDKDF (reference sequence). V lost 6 bases to trimming and J lost 8 bases, with 17 bases between them. The CDR3 sequence: CATRSTGWADSPLHF. The CDR3 DNA reads TGTGCCACCAGGAGCACAGGGTGGGCGGATTCACCCCTCCACTTT.

The rearrangement joins TRBV5-1 to TRBJ2-2, with D possibly TRBD1 on 6 matching bases. Germline V gene lookup returns CDR1 SGHRS and CDR2 YFSETQ. The CDR3 is 15 amino acids. Trimming pared 0 bases from V and 6 bases from J, leaving 12 bases between. CDR3 DNA: TGCGCCAGCAGCTTGGGAGGGACATCCTCCGGGGAGCTGTTTTTT. Residues: CASSLGGTSSGELFF.

This clone appeared a single time. The rearrangement uses TRBV24-1 and TRBJ1-2, with 8 bases lining up with TRBD1. The CDR3 totals 11 residues. The V and J ends lost 9 bases and 4 bases, in that order; junction bases with no gene match: 0. From germline, CDR1 is KGHDR and CDR2 SFDVKD. The chain's CDR3 is CATGTGYGYTF. CDR3 in DNA: TGTGCCACCGGGACAGGCTATGGCTACACCTTC.

This clone came up once. The chain has TRBV7-9 and TRBJ1-4; 7 positions match TRBD1. The CDR3 sequence is 16 residues long. With 2 bases clipped from V and 2 bases from J, the junction kept 5 bases outside the gene matches. The germline V gene encodes CDR1 SEHNR and CDR2 FQNEAQ (reference sequence). CDR3: CASSLMKGGTNEKLFF. CDR3 nucleotides: TGTGCCAGCAGCTTAATGAAAGGGGGCACTAATGAAAAACTGTTTTTT.

This chain joins TRBV12-3 or TRBV12-4 and TRBJ2-3; D possibly corresponds to TRBD2 (6 bases). V lost 4 bases, J lost 8 bases, and 7 bases lay in between. The CDR3 consists of 11 residues. The CDR3 DNA reads TGTGCCAGCAGTTCTAGCGTTACGCAGTATTTT. Amino acids: CASSSSVTQYF.

The chain is built from TRBV28 and TRBJ1-4, with 12 bases matching TRBD1. With V trimmed by 5 bases and J by 8 bases, 6 bases remained unmatched. Germline V lookup: CDR1 MDHEN, CDR2 SYDVKM. This CDR3 comprises 15 residues. CDR3 residues: CASSQPGQGAEKLFF. The CDR3 DNA reads as TGTGCCAGCAGTCAACCGGGACAGGGGGCGGAAAAACTGTTTTTT.

The rearrangement joins TRBV6-2 or TRBV6-3 to TRBJ2-1; 10 nucleotides agree with TRBD2. This CDR3 has 16 amino acids. J gave up 4 bases and V 2 bases, and 5 bases lay outside the gene matches. CDR1 MNHEY and CDR2 SVGEGT come from the germline V gene. CDR3 DNA sequence: TGTGCCAGCAGTTACCGCAGCGGGGGGGTGTACAATGAGCAGTTCTTC. Amino acid sequence: CASSYRSGGVYNEQFF.